This entry concerns a single T cell receptor beta chain. These data come from a study of blood T cell repertoires in COVID-19. Profiled with immunoSEQ multiplex PCR; TCRdb holds only in-frame clones, not every one. The top ten hold around a tenth of the sample, which has roughly 300,000 clones, roughly 80% seen once. Germline values: CDR1 SGDLS, CDR2 YYNGEE. The V gene end was trimmed by 4 bases and the J gene end by 7 bases; junction bases not matched to a gene: 9. The CDR3 runs 16 residues. The V call is TRBV9, the J call TRBJ2-2, with TRBD2 matching 11 bases. The sequenced sample consisted of peripheral blood. This receptor was taken from a woman aged 50 to 60 who had recovered from COVID-19. The CDR3 nucleotides read TGTGCCAGCAGCACCTTAGCGGGAGGGCCCCACGGGGAGCTGTTTTTT. Its translation is CASSTLAGGPHGELFF.